The rows below give T cell receptor beta chains drawn from one sample of a study of regulatory dendritic cells for organ transplantation. Only in-frame clones appear in the TCRdb table, and some are missing; sequencing was by immunoSEQ multiplex PCR. The sample shows under 40,000 clones, under 95% of them seen only once. Input material: naive CD8+ T cells from blood. The receptors shown here come from a human donor in good health. Both conserved end residues are part of each CDR3. A D gene is named only where the DNA matches it firmly. Only some rows state a clone size, as once, few, many or a class for expanded clones.

D: .; V: TRBV4-3; size: .; CDR3: CASSPQGSSYEQYF
D: .; V: TRBV5-4; size: .; CDR3: CASSLVENTGELFF
D: .; V: TRBV20-1; size: .; CDR3: CSATGNYGYTF
D: TRBD1; V: TRBV5-8; size: .; CDR3: CASSLGTGVSDTQYF
D: .; V: TRBV4-2; size: once; CDR3: CASSQDSEGGGTEQYF
D: .; V: TRBV7-9; size: .; CDR3: CASSFGGRNTEAFF
D: .; V: TRBV5-6; size: .; CDR3: CASSLVPGPRPDEQFF
D: .; V: TRBV28; size: .; CDR3: CASSSAWVPYNEQFF
D: .; V: TRBV11-1; size: .; CDR3: CASSLIERYQETQYF
D: TRBD2; V: TRBV11-3; size: .; CDR3: CASSPDRTSSQNTSYEQYF
D: .; V: TRBV7-8; size: .; CDR3: CASSPRNTEAFF
D: TRBD2; V: TRBV10-3; size: .; CDR3: CAISDPTSARPETQYF
D: .; V: TRBV6-5; size: .; CDR3: CASSSLQGLNEKLFF
D: TRBD2; V: TRBV19; size: .; CDR3: CASSIRQPNYPSGSLPTYEQYF
D: TRBD2; V: TRBV27; size: .; CDR3: CASSLGLAGLSEQFF
D: TRBD2; V: TRBV30; size: .; CDR3: CAWSHTSGVTDTQYF
D: TRBD2; V: TRBV19; size: .; CDR3: CASSILAGTVYNEQFF
D: .; V: TRBV7-9; size: .; CDR3: CASSLSTVSYEQYF
D: .; V: TRBV27; size: .; CDR3: CASSSFGGPDYEQYF
D: .; V: TRBV13; size: .; CDR3: CASRVGGGPNEAFF